This TCR beta chain was captured in a study of T cell responses to AZD1222 COVID-19 vaccine. Here immunoSEQ multiplex PCR was the method, and the copy in TCRdb shows in-frame clones only, minus some. This table holds 180,000 or so clones, 94% found once. The germline CDR1 and CDR2 sequences are LNHDA and SQIVND (reference sequence). CDR3 length: 14 amino acids. Unmatched junction bases numbered 9, after V lost 4 bases and J lost 9 bases. V usage is TRBV19 and J usage is TRBJ2-3; 8 bases map to TRBD1. This TCR derives from an adult in good health. The specimen was peripheral blood, collected on day 0 of AZD1222 vaccination. CDR3 in amino acids: CASSTGTGDYTQYF. The DNA for the CDR3 is TGTGCCAGTAGTACGGGGACAGGTGACTACACGCAGTATTTT.